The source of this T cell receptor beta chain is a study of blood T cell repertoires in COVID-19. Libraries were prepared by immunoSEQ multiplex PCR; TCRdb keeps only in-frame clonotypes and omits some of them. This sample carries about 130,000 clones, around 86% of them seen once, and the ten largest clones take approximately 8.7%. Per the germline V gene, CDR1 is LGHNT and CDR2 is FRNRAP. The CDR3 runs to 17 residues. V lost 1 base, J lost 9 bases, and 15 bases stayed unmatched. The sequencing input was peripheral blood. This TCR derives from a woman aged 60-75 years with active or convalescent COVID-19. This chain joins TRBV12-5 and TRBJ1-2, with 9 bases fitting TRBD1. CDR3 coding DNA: TGTGCTAGTGGTTTGGACCGACAGGGGGGAGTGGTAGCGAGCTACACCTTC. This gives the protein CASGLDRQGGVVASYTF.